Given below is one T cell receptor (beta chain) in context. Its antigen is unidentified. The V end lost 3 bases, the J end lost 10 bases, and 7 bases lay between the germline ends. This CDR3 has 11 amino acids. Germline assignment: CDR1 LNHDA and CDR2 SQIVND (reference sequence). This entry comes from a study of EBV T-cell therapy then PD-1 blockade in nasopharyngeal carcinoma. The method was immunoSEQ multiplex PCR; TCRdb's version includes in-frame clones alone and lacks a portion of them. The data contain about 17,000 clones, over 80% of them seen just once; the ten biggest clones take up over 25%. Treatment given: AdE1-LMPpoly-expanded autologous EBV-specific T-cell therapy followed by anti-PD-1 nivolumab.

The receptor was isolated from a man aged 35-49 years with nasopharyngeal carcinoma. The sequencing used CD8+ T cells from blood, collected at day 0 from a patient whose treatment included autologous EBV-specific T cells and nivolumab. This rearrangement joins TRBV19 to TRBJ2-1, with a possible D match to TRBD1 (5 bases). CDR3 in amino acids: CASSMAGEQFF. CDR3 DNA: TGTGCCAGTAGTATGGCAGGGGAGCAGTTCTTC.